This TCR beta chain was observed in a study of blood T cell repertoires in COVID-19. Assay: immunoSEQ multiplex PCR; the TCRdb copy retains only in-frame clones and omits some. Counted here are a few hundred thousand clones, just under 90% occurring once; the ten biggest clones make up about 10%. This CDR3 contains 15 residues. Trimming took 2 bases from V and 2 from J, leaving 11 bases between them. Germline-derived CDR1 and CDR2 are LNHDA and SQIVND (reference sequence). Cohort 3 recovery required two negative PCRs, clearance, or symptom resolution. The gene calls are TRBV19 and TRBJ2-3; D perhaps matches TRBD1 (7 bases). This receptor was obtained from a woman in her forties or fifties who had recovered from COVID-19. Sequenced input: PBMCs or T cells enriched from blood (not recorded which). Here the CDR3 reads CASSIQGGHTDTQYF. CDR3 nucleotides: TGTGCCAGTAGTATACAGGGGGGTCACACAGATACGCAGTATTTT.